These 8 T cell receptor beta chains share one sample of origin, sequenced in a study of blood T cells in healthy people across ages. It was with a sample-barcoded 5' primer and a J-beta primer mix that a second PCR of roughly 7 to 12 cycles was run. TCRdb re-called the 5' RACE reads through MiXCR, storing one row per CDR3 protein. The table shows 1.5 million to 2 million distinct CDR3 sequences, with less than 50% occurring only once. Sample: blood. The receptors were gathered from a woman aged 40-49 years in good health.

The chain carries TRBV27 and TRBJ2-7; D ambiguous. CDR1 and CDR2 (germline): MNHEY, SMNVEV (reference sequence). The CDR3 runs 14 residues. V was clipped by 3 bases and J by 3 bases, with 12 bases between them. CDR3 sequence (DNA): TGTGCCAGCAGTTTCGACCCCTCCTACTACGAGCAGTACTTC. It yields the protein CASSFDPSYYEQYF.

This clonotype appeared a few times. Since a much larger clone is just one base distant, this may be a read error. The rearrangement links TRBV29-1 to TRBJ2-3, with D perhaps matching TRBD1 (6 bases). The V end lost 6 bases, the J end lost 4 bases, and 8 bases lay between the germline ends. Germline V gene lookup returns CDR1 SQVTM and CDR2 ANQGSEA. The CDR3 is 11 residues long. The CDR3 DNA follows: TGCAGCGTCCAGGGGCCAGATACGCAGTATTTT. This encodes CSVQGPDTQYF.

The rearrangement links TRBV27 to TRBJ2-5; D might be TRBD2 (6 bases). The J call could be wrong; TRBJ2-7 is a better fit for the DNA end. CDR1 and CDR2 from the germline V gene are MNHEY and SMNVEV (reference sequence). This CDR3 has 15 amino acids. The CDR3 region is CASSLSVEGRHEQYF. CDR3 DNA sequence: TGTGCCAGCAGTTTATCGGTGGAGGGGAGGCACGAGCAGTACTTC.

The chain has TRBV7-8 and TRBJ1-2; TRBD1 agrees at 7 bases. The CDR3 is 14 residues long. The trim removed 5 bases at V and 3 bases at J, leaving 6 bases unmatched. Germline CDR1 SGHVS, CDR2 FQNEAQ. The CDR3 coding sequence is TGTGCCAGCAGCGTCACAGGGGTTGACTATGGCTACACCTTC. Amino acids: CASSVTGVDYGYTF.

The gene calls are TRBV5-1 and TRBJ2-3; D possibly corresponds to TRBD2 (6 bases). Per the germline V gene, CDR1 is SGHRS and CDR2 is YFSETQ. Trimming removed 6 bases from V and 0 bases from J, with 8 bases in between. CDR3 length: 13 amino acids. The CDR3 is CASMRESTDTQYF. CDR3 nucleotide sequence: TGCGCCAGCATGCGGGAAAGCACAGATACGCAGTATTTT.

The chain has TRBV7-3 and TRBJ2-1; 7 bases map to TRBD2. From germline, CDR1 is SGHTA and CDR2 FQGTGA. The CDR3 is 14 amino acids. V was pared by 8 bases and J by 3 bases, with 7 bases of the junction left unmatched. The CDR3 nucleotides read TGTGCCAGCTCCCGCAGCGGGAACTACAATGAGCAGTTCTTC. This translates into CASSRSGNYNEQFF.

The V gene is TRBV15, the J gene TRBJ1-4, with 7 bases fitting TRBD1. From germline, CDR1 is LNHNV and CDR2 YYDKDF (reference sequence). The CDR3 is 15 amino acids. Trimming cost V 3 bases and J 8 bases; bases outside gene matches: 9. The CDR3 spells CATSSGQASYEKLFF. The CDR3 nucleotides are TGTGCCACCAGCAGTGGACAGGCGTCTTACGAAAAACTGTTTTTT.

This clonotype was observed at least ten times. The V and J genes are TRBV28 and TRBJ2-7; D is uncertain. V gave up 6 bases and J gave up 3 bases, with 9 bases separating them. CDR3 length equals 12 residues. Germline V gene data show CDR1 as MDHEN and CDR2 as SYDVKM. The CDR3 region is CASSLLGYEQYF. The CDR3 bases are TGTGCCAGCAGCTTACTGGGCTACGAGCAGTACTTC. Variable domain in full (rest from reference TRBV28 and TRBJ2-7): DVKVTQSSRYLVKRTGEKVFLECVQDMDHENMFWYRQDPGLGLRLIYFSYDVKMKEKGDIPEGYSVSREKKERFSLILESASTNQTSMYLCASSLLGYEQYFGPGTRLTVT.